The 15 T cell receptor beta chains presented below share a single source sample, sequenced in a study of CD8+CD57+ T cells in acquired aplastic anemia. CDR3 and TCR beta VDJ profiling relied on genomic DNA as the template. TCRdb independently ran MiXCR on the reads; one entry per CDR3 protein. The sample lists fewer than 200,000 distinct CDR3 sequences; approximately 43% were seen once. The material sequenced was sorted CD4+, CD8+, or CD8+CD57+ T cells (not recorded which) from PBMCs. These receptors came from a human donor in good health.

CDR3 sequence: CASSEYNGGPQHF. CDR3 nucleotide sequence: TGTGCCAGCAGTGAATATAACGGGGGGCCCCAGCATTTT. The rearrangement joins TRBV25-1 to TRBJ1-5, with TRBD1 as a possible D gene (5 bases). The CDR3 covers 13 residues. V lost 0 bases and J 9 bases, leaving 9 bases between the germline ends. Germline assignment: CDR1 MGHDK and CDR2 SYGVNS.

To note about this clonotype: With a much larger clone just one base away, this may be a read error. The rearrangement joins TRBV12-3 or TRBV12-4 to TRBJ1-6; D is ambiguous. The CDR3 covers 15 residues. The DNA of the CDR3 is TGTGCCTGCAGTCGAGAGGGTTTCTATAATTCACCCCTCCACTTT. It yields the protein CACSREGFYNSPLHF.

This clonotype was counted a few times. A much bigger clone sits one base away, suggesting this may be a read error. V is TRBV5-4 and J is TRBJ2-7; 7 positions match TRBD2. Germline assignment: CDR1 SGHNT and CDR2 YYREEE (reference sequence). The CDR3 covers 15 residues. The CDR3 DNA reads as TGTGCCAGCAGCTTGAAGGAAGCGGGATCCTACGAGCAGCACTTC. This encodes CASSLKEAGSYEQHF.

This chain connects TRBV6-6 to TRBJ2-5; weak D call: TRBD1 (5 bases). Germline V gene sequence: CDR1 MNHNY, CDR2 SVGAGI (reference sequence). Between the trimmed V and J ends, which lost 2 bases and 4 bases, there was a span of 8 bases. This CDR3 has 13 residues. The CDR3 loop is CASSYPGRETQYF. In DNA, the CDR3 is TGTGCCAGCAGTTACCCAGGGCGAGAGACCCAGTACTTC.

At least ten counts were recorded for this clonotype. The V call is TRBV7-9, the J call TRBJ1-4; 7 bases map to TRBD1. Trimming at V came to 3 bases and at J to 5 bases, leaving 6 bases not matched to a gene. This CDR3 spans 15 amino acids. Germline V CDR1 and CDR2: SEHNR, FQNEAQ (reference sequence). CDR3 protein: CASSFPGTANEKLFF. DNA of the CDR3: TGTGCCAGCAGCTTCCCCGGGACAGCGAATGAAAAACTGTTTTTT.

This clonotype was observed a handful of times. The rearrangement uses TRBV18 and TRBJ1-2; no definite D call. Trimming removed 4 bases from V and 4 bases from J, with 10 bases in between. This CDR3 spans 13 amino acids. Germline V CDR1 and CDR2: KGHSH, LQKENI. The CDR3 nucleotides read TGTGCCAGCTCACTCGAGAAGCCCTATGGCTACACCTTC. It translates to CASSLEKPYGYTF.

In this sample, this clonotype turned up many times. The rearrangement links TRBV20-1 to TRBJ2-3, with TRBD2 identical over 11 bases. The V and J ends lost 8 bases and 5 bases, in that order; junction bases with no gene match: 6. The CDR3 is 13 amino acids. Germline CDR1 is DFQATT and CDR2 is SNEGSKA (reference sequence). The CDR3 loop is CSPTSGSGDTQYF. In nucleotides, the CDR3 is TGCAGTCCCACTAGCGGGAGTGGAGATACGCAGTATTTT.

The CDR3 DNA reads TGCGCCAGCAGCTTGTCGGGACTAGAGGGGTTTAGCTTCTACAATGAGCAGTTCTTC. This encodes CASSLSGLEGFSFYNEQFF. This chain uses TRBV5-1 with TRBJ2-1; 8 bases are shared with TRBD2. The V segment lost 1 base and the J segment 3 bases; nucleotides outside the gene matches: 15. Germline lookup yields CDR1 SGHRS and CDR2 YFSETQ. The CDR3 has 19 residues. Complete variable domain (other parts from reference TRBV5-1 and TRBJ2-1): KAGVTQTPRYLIKTRGQQVTLSCSPISGHRSVSWYQQTPGQGLQFLFEYFSETQRNKGNFPGRFSGRQFSNSRSEMNVSTLELGDSALYLCASSLSGLEGFSFYNEQFFGPGTRLTVL.

Details on this clonotype: The CDR3 does not end in the conserved phenylalanine or tryptophan, so this is likely a read error. The chain carries TRBV7-8 and TRBJ1-2; D not resolved. The V and J ends lost 1 base and 3 bases respectively, with 12 bases between them. CDR1 SGHVS and CDR2 FQNEAQ come from the germline V gene. This CDR3 is built from 15 residues. The CDR3 sequence is CASSLVGTEYYGYTL. CDR3 sequence (DNA): TGTGCCAGCAGCTTAGTGGGCACCGAATACTATGGCTACACCCTC.

The sample holds many counts of this clonotype. This rearrangement joins TRBV18 to TRBJ1-6, with D hard to call. This CDR3 is built from 14 residues. The V end was cut by 4 bases, the J end by 7 bases, with 11 bases between. Germline assignment: CDR1 KGHSH and CDR2 LQKENI. The CDR3 spells CASSRFTDNSPLHF. CDR3 coding DNA: TGTGCCAGCTCACGTTTCACAGACAATTCACCCCTCCACTTT.

The V and J genes are TRBV11-1 and TRBJ2-1, with TRBD2 identical over 7 bases. J lost 3 bases, V lost 7 bases, and 6 bases had no gene match. The CDR3 totals 14 residues. Germline V gene sequence: CDR1 SGHAT, CDR2 FQDESV (reference sequence). DNA for the CDR3: TGTGCCAGCATTGGGCTAGCGGACTACAATGAGCAGTTCTTC. This codes for CASIGLADYNEQFF.

This clonotype was detected ten times or more. The genes are TRBV7-8 and TRBJ2-7; D remains ambiguous. Per the germline V gene, CDR1 is SGHVS and CDR2 is FQNEAQ. Trimming removed 7 bases from V and 6 bases from J, with 22 bases in between. This CDR3 spans 15 amino acids. CDR3 in amino acids: CASIPGHLGTGEQYF. The CDR3 bases are TGTGCCAGCATCCCCGGTCACCTAGGCACCGGCGAGCAGTACTTC.

This clonotype has a count of ten or more. The rearrangement uses TRBV9 and TRBJ2-2, with D tentatively TRBD1 (6 bases). The CDR3 length is 13 residues. The germline gives CDR1 SGDLS, CDR2 YYNGEE. With 5 bases removed from V and 4 bases from J, the gap between germline ends came to 9 bases. CDR3 residues: CASREQGTGELFF. In nucleotides, the CDR3 is TGTGCCAGCAGAGAACAGGGCACCGGGGAGCTGTTTTTT.

Ten or more counts support this clonotype. The chain employs TRBV7-8 and TRBJ1-1; D not certain. CDR1 SGHVS and CDR2 FQNEAQ come from the germline V gene. V dropped 2 bases and J dropped 10 bases, with 11 bases sitting between them. There are 12 residues in the CDR3. The CDR3 sequence is CASSLIMVGAFF. As DNA, the CDR3 is TGTGCCAGCAGCTTAATTATGGTTGGAGCTTTCTTT.

CDR3 protein: CASSEARQIHQPQHF. CDR3 coding DNA: TGTGCCAGCAGTGAAGCGAGACAGATACATCAGCCCCAGCATTTT. The chain has TRBV6-1 and TRBJ1-5, with D maybe TRBD1 (5 bases). The CDR3 runs to 15 residues. CDR1 is MNHNS and CDR2 is SASEGT in the germline V gene. V was shortened by 0 bases and J by 5 bases, with 11 bases between the two germline ends.